A single T cell receptor beta chain is shown here with its context. The antigen is not known. This may come from a read error, since a much larger clone is one base off. Trimming took 2 bases from V and 4 from J, leaving 1 base between them. Germline V gene sequence: CDR1 SGHTA, CDR2 FQGNSA. The length of the CDR3 is 11 residues. The data are from a study of prognosis after radiotherapy for stage I lung cancer. Study summary: Enrollment began in 2018 and ended in 2019; the enrolled patients had stage I non-small cell lung cancer. Ages of the 10 to 15 men and 5 to 7 women ranged roughly 53 to 85 years, median roughly 74. Among the patients, four developed distant metastases after radiotherapy at a median of 7 months, and about 15 showed no significant progression. Findings and caveats of the study: Tumor-specific status of the expanded TCR clones was not determined in the analysis.

Two-round multiplex PCR on genomic DNA was the method by which TCR beta CDR3 was amplified. Primers specific to each TRBV and TRBJ gene were used in first-round PCR. MiXCR, run by TCRdb on the multiplex PCR reads, gives a single entry per CDR3 protein. The sample lists about 26,000 distinct CDR3 sequences; around 32% were seen once. The chain links TRBV7-2 to TRBJ2-3, with no clear D. The TCR comes from a donor of 50 years or more with non-small cell lung cancer. The material was PBMCs, obtained before or after stereotactic body radiation therapy (not recorded which). CDR3 in DNA: TGTGCCAGCAGCTTATCAGATACGCAGTATTTT. Protein: CASSLSDTQYF.